Below, 8 T cell receptor beta chains from the same sample are listed, as sequenced in a study of human T cells and chemical hapten exposure. MiXCR, applied by TCRdb to the RACE reads, yields one record per CDR3 protein. The profile shows 82,000 or so distinct CDR3 sequences, approximately 13% of them singletons. Time point specified: patch test 3, about 24 weeks after DPC sensitization. Regarding treatment: therapeutic diphenylcyclopropenone sensitization with weekly scalp DPC. This specimen was whole blood, taken in connection with sensitization to the hapten diphenylcyclopropenone (DPC). The receptors stem from a woman aged 45-65 years with alopecia areata. Some clones in this sample may be carry-over from other donors' samples.

Only a few counts were recorded for this clonotype. The CDR3: CASSILPGQGDQPQHF. In DNA, the CDR3 is TGTGCCAGTAGTATTCTCCCGGGACAGGGTGATCAGCCCCAGCATTTT. This chain uses TRBV19 with TRBJ1-5; 9 bases are shared with TRBD1. V lost 3 bases and J lost 5; bases outside the gene matches: 8. The CDR3 runs to 16 residues. The germline CDR1 and CDR2 sequences are LNHDA and SQIVND (reference sequence).

The sample holds many counts of this clonotype. This chain links TRBV20-1 with TRBJ2-3, with D possibly being TRBD2 (6 bases). V was cut by 6 bases and J by 1 base, with 14 bases left in between. This CDR3 spans 14 amino acids. In germline, CDR1 is DFQATT, CDR2 SNEGSKA (reference sequence). The CDR3 sequence is CSALGGTGTDTQYF. DNA for the CDR3: TGCAGTGCCTTAGGTGGGACTGGCACAGATACGCAGTATTTT.

This clonotype was seen a few times. The V call is TRBV6-2 or TRBV6-3, the J call TRBJ2-3, with D possibly TRBD2 on 5 matching bases. Trimming shortened V by 3 bases and J by 2 bases, and 15 bases separated the two germline ends. The CDR3 has 16 residues. Germline CDR1 reads MNHEY; CDR2 reads SVGEGT. The CDR3 sequence: CASSYGLAPSTDTQYF. CDR3 nucleotide sequence: TGTGCCAGCAGTTATGGGTTAGCGCCTTCCACAGATACGCAGTATTTT.

The V and J genes are TRBV28 and TRBJ1-2; 7 positions match TRBD1. V shed 5 bases, J shed 4 bases, and the junction held 4 bases outside the gene matches. Germline V gives CDR1 MDHEN, CDR2 SYDVKM. This CDR3 contains 13 residues. CDR3 in DNA: TGTGCCAGCAGTGTAGGGGGCCCCTATGGCTACACCTTC. Residues: CASSVGGPYGYTF.

The chain joins TRBV28 to TRBJ2-7; 9 bases fit TRBD1. J lost 4 bases, V lost 3 bases, and 4 bases had no gene match. The germline V gene has CDR1 MDHEN and CDR2 SYDVKM. This CDR3 region has 14 residues. The DNA of the CDR3 is TGTGCCAGCAGTTTGGCGGACAGGGGTTACGAGCAGTACTTC. Protein: CASSLADRGYEQYF.

The table lists this clonotype with a few counts. The V call is TRBV5-1, the J call TRBJ1-2; D unclear. Trimming left V 1 base short and J 2 bases short, with 15 bases between. The V gene's germline CDR1 is SGHRS and CDR2 YFSETQ. This CDR3 region has 16 residues. The CDR3 DNA sequence: TGCGCCAGCAGCTTGTTTCAACGAGCCCCCAACTATGGCTACACCTTC. Translating gives CASSLFQRAPNYGYTF.

This chain uses TRBV20-1 with TRBJ2-7; D unclear. The germline V gene encodes CDR1 DFQATT and CDR2 SNEGSKA (reference sequence). The CDR3 spans 13 residues. Between the trimmed V and J ends, which lost 2 bases and 0 bases, there was a span of 8 bases. CDR3 coding DNA: TGCAGTGCTAGACCTATCGACTCCTACGAGCAGTACTTC. It codes for CSARPIDSYEQYF.

This clonotype was seen a few times. The J gene is TRBJ2-3, the V gene TRBV7-6; no definite D call. The CDR3 extends over 13 amino acids. CDR1 and CDR2 from the germline V gene are SGHVS and FNYEAQ. V shed 0 bases and J shed 6 bases, with 7 bases lying between them. Here the CDR3 DNA reads TGTGCCAGCAGCTTAGCTTTGTTGGATACGCAGTATTTT. It codes for CASSLALLDTQYF.